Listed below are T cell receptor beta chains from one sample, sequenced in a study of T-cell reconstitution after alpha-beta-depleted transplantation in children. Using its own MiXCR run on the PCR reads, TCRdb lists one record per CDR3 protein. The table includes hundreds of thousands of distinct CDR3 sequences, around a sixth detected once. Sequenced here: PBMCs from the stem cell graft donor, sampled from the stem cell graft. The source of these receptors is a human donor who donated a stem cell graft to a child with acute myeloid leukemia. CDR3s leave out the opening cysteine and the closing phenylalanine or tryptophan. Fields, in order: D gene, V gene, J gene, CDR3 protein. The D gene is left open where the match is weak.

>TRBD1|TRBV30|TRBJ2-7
AWSSGTGDEQY
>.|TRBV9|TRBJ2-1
ASSVVPSSYNEQF
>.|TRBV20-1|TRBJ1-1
SASYQGTTEAF
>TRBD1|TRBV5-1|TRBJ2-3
ASSLNAGGASDTQY
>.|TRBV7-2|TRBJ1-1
ASSLAGVRGAEAF
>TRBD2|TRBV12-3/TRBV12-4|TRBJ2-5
ASSPTSGGRGGTQY
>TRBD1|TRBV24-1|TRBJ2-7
ATGQGDSSYEQY
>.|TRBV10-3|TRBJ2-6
AISEKGANVLT
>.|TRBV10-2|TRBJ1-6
ASSETTLYSPLH
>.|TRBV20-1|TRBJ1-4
SASRGGGKEKLF
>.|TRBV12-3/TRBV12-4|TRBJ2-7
ASSSGHPEQY
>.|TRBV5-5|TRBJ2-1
ASSYRTPLIYNEQF
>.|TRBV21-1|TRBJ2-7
ACPIGEQY